The 22 T cell receptor beta chains below all came from one sample that was sequenced in a study of patients and donors after allogeneic stem cell transplantation (dated by TCRdb to the early 2020s). The method was RT-PCR. The sequencer listed for this sample is NextSeq 550. Through fastp at Q25 and MiXCR, TCRdb rebuilt clones from the public reads, retaining in-frame beta chains. Rows with one shared CDR3 protein collapse into an entry with the most common genes and DNA. The sample has approximately 170,000 distinct CDR3 sequences on record, more than 20% of them singletons. Roughly 27% of the sample lies in the top ten. Sequenced input: blood, either unsorted or a sorted T cell fraction (not recorded which). These receptors were obtained from a human donor who was either an allogeneic HSCT recipient or a stem cell or donor lymphocyte infusion donor (not recorded which). It is not recorded whose cells these are; they may come from a transplant donor.

The gene calls are TRBV12-3 or TRBV12-4 and TRBJ1-4, with 10 bases identical to TRBD1. J was trimmed by 6 bases and V by 3 bases; bases with no gene match: 1. The CDR3 runs to 14 residues. The CDR3 region is CASSFGTGDEKLFF. The CDR3 DNA sequence: TGTGCCAGCAGTTTTGGGACAGGGGATGAAAAACTGTTTTTT.

This clonotype was recorded at least ten times. The chain has TRBV5-1 and TRBJ1-4, with D uncertain. The germline gives CDR1 SGHRS, CDR2 YFSETQ. This CDR3 comprises 14 residues. Trimming removed 4 bases from V and 3 bases from J, with 10 bases in between. The CDR3 DNA sequence: TGCGCCAGCAGCCGGACGGCTGCTAATGAAAAACTGTTTTTT. It is translated as CASSRTAANEKLFF. Looking up the rest from reference TRBV5-1 and TRBJ1-4 gives the full variable domain: KAGVTQTPRYLIKTRGQQVTLSCSPISGHRSVSWYQQTPGQGLQFLFEYFSETQRNKGNFPGRFSGRQFSNSRSEMNVSTLELGDSALYLCASSRTAANEKLFFGSGTQLSVL.

The rearrangement links TRBV7-9 to TRBJ2-7, with D uncertain. Trimming took 5 bases from V and 3 from J, leaving 8 bases between them. Per the germline V gene, CDR1 is SEHNR and CDR2 is FQNEAQ (reference sequence). CDR3 length: 12 residues. CDR3 in amino acids: CASSPRIYEQYF. CDR3 DNA: TGTGCCAGCAGCCCCCGGATCTACGAGCAGTACTTC. The full variable domain, rest sourced from reference TRBV7-9 and TRBJ2-7, is DTGVSQNPRHKITKRGQNVTFRCDPISEHNRLYWYRQTLGQGPEFLTYFQNEAQLEKSRLLSDRFSAERPKGSFSTLEIQRTEQGDSAMYLCASSPRIYEQYFGPGTRLTVT.

The chain combines TRBV6-2 or TRBV6-3 with TRBJ2-1; D unresolved. Trimming shortened V by 4 bases and J by 5 bases, and 12 bases separated the two germline ends. The CDR3 length is 14 residues. Germline CDR1 reads MNHEY; CDR2 reads SVGEGT. The CDR3 sequence is CASSLTTGNNEQFF. CDR3 DNA sequence: TGTGCCAGCAGTTTAACGACCGGAAACAATGAGCAGTTCTTC.

This clonotype was found a few times. The chain uses TRBV4-3 and TRBJ1-1, with 7 bases fitting TRBD1. V gave up 4 bases and J gave up 6 bases; unmatched junction bases: 11. The CDR3 runs to 15 residues. Germline loops: CDR1 LGHNA, CDR2 YSLEER. CDR3 amino acids: CASSPLPGQESEAFF. DNA for the CDR3: TGCGCCAGCAGCCCCCTCCCCGGACAGGAGTCTGAAGCTTTCTTT.

This clonotype has a count of ten or more. V usage is TRBV12-3 or TRBV12-4 and J usage is TRBJ1-4; D perhaps matches TRBD1 (6 bases). This CDR3 is built from 14 residues. V lost 5 bases and J 7 bases, leaving 14 bases between the germline ends. CDR3 loop: CASSPRGAGEKLFF. The CDR3 DNA is TGTGCCAGCAGTCCCCGGGGGGCGGGTGAAAAACTGTTTTTT.

This sequence joins TRBV4-2 and TRBJ2-7; D not resolved. Trimming took off 4 bases at V and 1 base at J, with 11 bases between the two ends. The CDR3 is 14 amino acids. Per germline, CDR1 LGHNA and CDR2 YNFKEQ. In DNA, the CDR3 is TGTGCCAGCAGCCCCGTGGACGGGTCCTACGAGCAGTACTTC. Amino acids: CASSPVDGSYEQYF.

The rearrangement joins TRBV6-2 or TRBV6-3 to TRBJ1-5; 10 positions agree with TRBD1. Germline CDR1 reads MNHEY; CDR2 reads SVGEGT. V was pared by 6 bases and J by 6 bases, with 11 bases of the junction left unmatched. CDR3 size: 16 residues. The CDR3 protein is CASSPDRGRESQPQHF. The CDR3 bases are TGTGCCAGCAGCCCAGACAGGGGGCGAGAAAGTCAGCCCCAGCATTTT.

V usage is TRBV14 and J usage is TRBJ1-2, with TRBD1 identical over 8 bases. Germline lookup yields CDR1 SGHDN and CDR2 FVKESK. This CDR3 region has 17 residues. Germline trimming cut 0 bases from V and 8 bases from J; bases unmatched to any gene: 14. The CDR3 DNA sequence: TGTGCCAGCAGCCAAGATGGCAGGGGGCGCCTCTCATCCGGCTACACCTTC. It specifies CASSQDGRGRLSSGYTF.

This clonotype has just a few counts. The chain is built from TRBV20-1 and TRBJ1-2; D is possibly TRBD1 (6 bases). V was shortened by 3 bases and J by 8 bases, with 16 bases between the two germline ends. The germline CDR1 and CDR2 sequences are DFQATT and SNEGSKA (reference sequence). CDR3 length: 13 amino acids. The DNA for the CDR3 is TGCAGTGCTAGCAAACAGGGTGCTCAGGGCTACACCTTC. Residues: CSASKQGAQGYTF.

A few counts support this clonotype. J is TRBJ1-5 and V is TRBV10-3; no firm D call. The germline gives CDR1 ENHRY, CDR2 SYGVKD. V was trimmed by 2 bases and J by 5 bases, leaving 7 bases between them. The CDR3 loop spans 13 amino acids. The CDR3 sequence: CAISEGKDQPQHF. The CDR3 nucleotides read TGTGCCATCAGTGAGGGCAAAGATCAGCCCCAGCATTTT.

V is TRBV27 and J is TRBJ1-5; D unresolved. Germline V gives CDR1 MNHEY, CDR2 SMNVEV (reference sequence). The CDR3 covers 14 residues. V was trimmed by 5 bases and J by 6 bases, leaving 14 bases between them. This CDR3 is CASSPLPEGQPQHF. The CDR3 DNA follows: TGTGCCAGCAGTCCCCTACCCGAAGGTCAGCCCCAGCATTTT.

This clonotype has more than one count but fewer than ten. V and J are TRBV6-6 and TRBJ1-5; D ambiguous. Per germline, CDR1 MNHNY and CDR2 SVGAGI (reference sequence). This CDR3 has 14 amino acids. Between the trimmed V and J ends, which lost 6 bases and 0 bases, there was a span of 9 bases. The CDR3 DNA reads as TGTGCCAGCAGGGGAACAGTTAGCAATCAGCCCCAGCATTTT. Its translation: CASRGTVSNQPQHF.

The rearrangement joins TRBV27 to TRBJ1-2; 9 nucleotides match TRBD1. The J segment lost 5 bases and the V segment lost 7 bases, leaving 8 bases of the junction unmatched. CDR1 and CDR2 from the germline V gene are MNHEY and SMNVEV (reference sequence). The CDR3 sequence is 14 residues long. In DNA, the CDR3 is TGTGCCAGCAAAACTACAGGGGGCAGGTATGGCTACACCTTC. This encodes CASKTTGGRYGYTF.

The chain is built from TRBV5-6 and TRBJ2-7, with D unresolved. The CDR3 covers 14 residues. CDR1 is SGHDT, CDR2 YYEEEE, per germline. V lost 1 base and J 0 bases, leaving 8 bases between the germline ends. The CDR3 DNA reads as TGTGCCAGCAGCTTGTGGGTGGCCTCCTACGAGCAGTACTTC. Its translation is CASSLWVASYEQYF.

This clonotype was recorded once. The chain carries TRBV27 and TRBJ1-2; 8 nucleotides match TRBD1. V trimming: 5 bases; J trimming: 8 bases; junction bases outside the gene matches: 13. Germline V lookup: CDR1 MNHEY, CDR2 SMNVEV (reference sequence). CDR3 length: 15 residues. CDR3 in DNA: TGTGCCAGCAGTCTATACCCTTCGGGACAGGAGGGCTACACCTTC. Translated: CASSLYPSGQEGYTF.

The chain uses TRBV3-1 and TRBJ2-1, with D perhaps assigned TRBD1 or TRBD2 (5 bases each). Germline values: CDR1 LGHDT, CDR2 YNNKEL (reference sequence). The V gene lost 1 base and the J gene lost 7 bases, with 8 bases spanning the gap. This CDR3 comprises 13 residues. The CDR3 is CASSQAGRNEQFF. The CDR3 bases are TGTGCCAGCAGCCAAGCGGGGCGAAATGAGCAGTTCTTC.

This chain connects TRBV7-9 to TRBJ1-5; 7 bases are a match to TRBD1. Germline V gene data show CDR1 as SEHNR and CDR2 as FQNEAQ (reference sequence). This CDR3 has 17 amino acids. V dropped 4 bases and J dropped 2; count of bases not matched to a gene: 11. The chain's CDR3 is CASSSDRDVFGNQPQHF. The CDR3 region has the DNA TGTGCCAGCAGCTCCGACAGGGATGTCTTTGGCAATCAGCCCCAGCATTTT.

V is TRBV12-3 or TRBV12-4 and J is TRBJ1-1; D gene ambiguous. CDR3 length equals 13 residues. V dropped 2 bases and J dropped 3 bases, with 7 bases sitting between them. CDR3 nucleotides: TGTGCCAGCAGTTTATGGCAGGACACTGAAGCTTTCTTT. Protein product: CASSLWQDTEAFF.

The chain recombines TRBV6-5 with TRBJ1-6; D is uncertain. Germline CDR1 reads MNHEY; CDR2 reads SVGAGI. The length of the CDR3 is 13 residues. Trimming shortened V by 2 bases and J by 7 bases, and 6 bases separated the two germline ends. The CDR3 DNA reads TGTGCCAGCAGTTACCAGTTAAATTCACCCCTCCACTTT. Its protein product is CASSYQLNSPLHF.

This clonotype was counted between two and nine times. CDR3 nucleotides: TGCAGTGCTAGAGATGGGAAGACAGGGGTGGGCTACGAGCAGTACTTC. It yields the protein CSARDGKTGVGYEQYF. This chain uses TRBV20-1 with TRBJ2-7; TRBD1 agrees at 8 bases. The CDR3 runs to 16 residues. V lost 0 bases, J lost 3 bases, and 10 bases stayed unmatched. Germline V gene lookup returns CDR1 DFQATT and CDR2 SNEGSKA (reference sequence).

The rearrangement uses TRBV20-1 and TRBJ2-6; TRBD1 matches 9 bases. This CDR3 has 16 residues. The junction had 5 bases not matched to a gene; V was cut back by 5 bases and J by 0 bases. Germline lookup yields CDR1 DFQATT and CDR2 SNEGSKA (reference sequence). CDR3 sequence reads: CSAGGQGTSGANVLTF. The CDR3 nucleotides read TGCAGTGCTGGTGGACAGGGGACCTCTGGGGCCAACGTCCTGACTTTC.